This T cell receptor (beta chain) was identified in a study of cytomegalovirus exposure and HLA in healthy donors. Assay: immunoSEQ multiplex PCR; the TCRdb copy retains only in-frame clones and omits some. The sample includes about 130,000 clones, 75% to 90% of them seen just once. The sequence was collected from a woman between 18 and 29 years old in good health and CMV-seronegative. Sequenced material: PBMCs.

CDR3 sequence reads: CATSRGAGTYEQYF. DNA of the CDR3: TGTGCCACCAGCAGAGGCGCCGGGACATATGAGCAGTACTTC. The V and J genes are TRBV15 and TRBJ2-7, with D possibly TRBD1 on 6 matching bases. Per the germline V gene, CDR1 is LNHNV and CDR2 is YYDKDF (reference sequence). V dropped 1 base and J dropped 7 bases, with 14 bases sitting between them. CDR3 length equals 14 residues. Looking up the rest from reference TRBV15 and TRBJ2-7 gives the full variable domain: DAMVIQNPRYQVTQFGKPVTLSCSQTLNHNVMYWYQQKSSQAPKLLFHYYDKDFNNEADTPDNFQSRRPNTSFCFLDIRSPGLGDTAMYLCATSRGAGTYEQYFGPGTRLTVT.